The 2 T cell receptor beta chains given below trace back to one sample, sequenced in a study of T cell repertoires in cytomegalovirus infection. These receptors lack a known antigen. Using its own MiXCR run on the reads, TCRdb lists one record per CDR3 protein. The sample holds approximately 310,000 distinct CDR3 sequences, roughly 25% seen once. Sample: cultured PBMCs, taken from culture after CMV antigen stimulation. All receptors derive from a human donor in good health (CMV status not recorded). Some clones in this sample may be carry-over from other donors' samples.

This clonotype was seen only a few times. The chain uses TRBV20-1 and TRBJ2-1, with D possibly being TRBD1 or TRBD2 (5 bases each). The V end was cut by 6 bases, the J end by 6 bases, with 12 bases between. From germline, CDR1 is DFQATT and CDR2 SNEGSKA (reference sequence). This CDR3 is 12 amino acids long. CDR3 loop: CSAWGSFNEQFF. The CDR3 coding sequence is TGCAGTGCGTGGGGGAGCTTCAATGAGCAGTTCTTC.

The rearrangement uses TRBV24-1 and TRBJ2-2; the D is unclear. Germline V CDR1 and CDR2: KGHDR, SFDVKD. This CDR3 contains 13 residues. V was trimmed by 3 bases and J by 4 bases, leaving 5 bases between them. The CDR3 loop is CATSDRFTGELFF. In nucleotides, the CDR3 is TGTGCCACCAGTGATAGGTTCACCGGGGAGCTGTTTTTT.